This TCR beta chain was documented in a study of blood T cell repertoires in COVID-19. In the original workflow: Amplification from reference gene primers served as the basis for estimated nucleated cell counts. This table comes from immunoSEQ multiplex PCR, and its TCRdb copy is limited to in-frame clones, with some not included. D and trimming were read from the DNA, whereas the V and J calls and clone size are those reported in that table. Of about 110,000 clones in the sample, 65% to 80% were seen once. Germline CDR1 MNHEY, CDR2 SVGAGI. The CDR3 consists of 12 residues. Trimming took 7 bases from V and 2 from J, leaving 8 bases between them.

The clonotype originates from a woman in her forties with acute or convalescent COVID-19. Sequencing was performed on peripheral blood. The chain carries TRBV6-5 and TRBJ2-5; the D is unclear. CDR3 in DNA: TGTGCCAGCAAAGCTTTTCAAGAGACCCAGTACTTC. This gives the protein CASKAFQETQYF.